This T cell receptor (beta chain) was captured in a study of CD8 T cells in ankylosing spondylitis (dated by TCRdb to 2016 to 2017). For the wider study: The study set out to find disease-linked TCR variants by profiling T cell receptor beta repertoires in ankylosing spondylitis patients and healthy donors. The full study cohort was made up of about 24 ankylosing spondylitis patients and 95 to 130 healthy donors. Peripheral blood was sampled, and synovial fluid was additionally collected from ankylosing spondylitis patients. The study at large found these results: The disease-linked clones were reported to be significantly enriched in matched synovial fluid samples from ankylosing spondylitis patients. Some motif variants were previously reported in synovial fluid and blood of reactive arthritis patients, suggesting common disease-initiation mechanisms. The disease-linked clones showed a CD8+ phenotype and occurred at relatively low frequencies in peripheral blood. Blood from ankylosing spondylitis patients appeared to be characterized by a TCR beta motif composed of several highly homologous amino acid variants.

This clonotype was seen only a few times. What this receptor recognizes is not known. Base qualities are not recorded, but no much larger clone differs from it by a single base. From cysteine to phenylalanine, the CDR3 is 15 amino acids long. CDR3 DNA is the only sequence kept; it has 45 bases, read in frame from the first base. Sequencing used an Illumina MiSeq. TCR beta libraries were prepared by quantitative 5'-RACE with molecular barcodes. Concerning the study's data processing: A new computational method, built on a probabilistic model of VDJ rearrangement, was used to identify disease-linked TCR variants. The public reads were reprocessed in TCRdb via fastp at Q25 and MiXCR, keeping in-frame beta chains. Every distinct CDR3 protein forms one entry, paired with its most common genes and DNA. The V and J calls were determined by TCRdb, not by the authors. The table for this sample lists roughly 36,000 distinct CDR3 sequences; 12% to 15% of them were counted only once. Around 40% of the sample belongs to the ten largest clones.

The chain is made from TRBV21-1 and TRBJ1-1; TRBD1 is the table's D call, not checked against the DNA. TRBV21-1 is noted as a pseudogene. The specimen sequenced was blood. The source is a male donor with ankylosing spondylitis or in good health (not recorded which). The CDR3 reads CASSPRTGANTEAFF. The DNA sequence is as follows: TGTGCCAGCAGCCCAAGAACAGGTGCAAACACTGAAGCTTTCTTT.